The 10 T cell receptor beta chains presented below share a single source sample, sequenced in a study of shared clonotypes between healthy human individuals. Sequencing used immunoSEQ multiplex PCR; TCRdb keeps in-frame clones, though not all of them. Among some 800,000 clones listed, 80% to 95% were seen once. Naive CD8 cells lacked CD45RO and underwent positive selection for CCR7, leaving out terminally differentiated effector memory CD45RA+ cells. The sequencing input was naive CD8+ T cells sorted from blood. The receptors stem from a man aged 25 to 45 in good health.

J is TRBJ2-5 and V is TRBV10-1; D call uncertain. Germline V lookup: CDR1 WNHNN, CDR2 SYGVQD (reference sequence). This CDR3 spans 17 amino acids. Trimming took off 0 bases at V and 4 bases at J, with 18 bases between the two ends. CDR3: CASSESMRNLIPETQYF. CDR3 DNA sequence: TGCGCCAGCAGTGAGTCAATGCGGAACTTGATACCAGAGACCCAGTACTTC.

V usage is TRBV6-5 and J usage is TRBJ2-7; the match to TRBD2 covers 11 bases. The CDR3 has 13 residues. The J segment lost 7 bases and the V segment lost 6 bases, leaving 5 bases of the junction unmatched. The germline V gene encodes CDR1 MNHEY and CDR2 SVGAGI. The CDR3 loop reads CASSPLAGEEQYF. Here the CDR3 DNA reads TGTGCCAGCAGCCCACTAGCGGGAGAAGAGCAGTACTTC.

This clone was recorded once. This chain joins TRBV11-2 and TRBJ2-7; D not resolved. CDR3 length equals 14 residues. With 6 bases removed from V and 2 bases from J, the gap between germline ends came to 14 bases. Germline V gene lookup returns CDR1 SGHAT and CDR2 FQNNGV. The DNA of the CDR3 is TGTGCCAGCAGACCATCGACTGGAGCCTACGAGCAGTACTTC. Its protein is CASRPSTGAYEQYF. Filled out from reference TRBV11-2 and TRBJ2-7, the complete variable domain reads EAGVAQSPRYKIIEKRQSVAFWCNPISGHATLYWYQQILGQGPKLLIQFQNNGVVDDSQLPKDRFSAERLKGVDSTLKIQPAKLEDSAVYLCASRPSTGAYEQYFGPGTRLTVT.

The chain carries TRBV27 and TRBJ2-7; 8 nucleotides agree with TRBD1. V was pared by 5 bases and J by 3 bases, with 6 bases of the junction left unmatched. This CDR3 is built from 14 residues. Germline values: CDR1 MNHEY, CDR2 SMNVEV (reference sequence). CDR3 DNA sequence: TGTGCCAGCAGTCGACAGGGGTCGGTCTACGAGCAGTACTTC. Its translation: CASSRQGSVYEQYF.

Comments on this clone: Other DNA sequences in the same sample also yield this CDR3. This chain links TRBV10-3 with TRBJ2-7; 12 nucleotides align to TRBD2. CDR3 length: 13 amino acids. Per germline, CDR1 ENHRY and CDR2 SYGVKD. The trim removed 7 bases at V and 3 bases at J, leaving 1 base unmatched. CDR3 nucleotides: TGTGCCATCATGACTAGCGGGAGCTACGAGCAGTACTTC. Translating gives CAIMTSGSYEQYF.

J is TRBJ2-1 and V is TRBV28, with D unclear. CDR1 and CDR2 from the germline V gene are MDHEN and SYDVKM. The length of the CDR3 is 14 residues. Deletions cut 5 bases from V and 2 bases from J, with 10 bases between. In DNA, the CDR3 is TGTGCCAGCAGTCCTCCGACCACCTACAATGAGCAGTTCTTC. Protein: CASSPPTTYNEQFF. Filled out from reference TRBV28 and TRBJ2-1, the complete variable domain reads DVKVTQSSRYLVKRTGEKVFLECVQDMDHENMFWYRQDPGLGLRLIYFSYDVKMKEKGDIPEGYSVSREKKERFSLILESASTNQTSMYLCASSPPTTYNEQFFGPGTRLTVL.

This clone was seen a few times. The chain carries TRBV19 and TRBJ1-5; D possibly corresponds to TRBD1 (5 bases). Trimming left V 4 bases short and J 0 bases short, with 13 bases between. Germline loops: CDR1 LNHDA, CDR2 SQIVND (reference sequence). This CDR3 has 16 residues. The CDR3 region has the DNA TGTGCCAGTAGTACACTCGGCGGGGCTAGCAATCAGCCCCAGCATTTT. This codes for CASSTLGGASNQPQHF.

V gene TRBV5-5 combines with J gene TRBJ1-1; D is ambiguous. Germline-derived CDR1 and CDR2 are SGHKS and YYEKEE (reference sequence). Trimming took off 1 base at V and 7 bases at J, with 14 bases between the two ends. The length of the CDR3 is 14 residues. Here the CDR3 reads CASSLRSVGGEAFF. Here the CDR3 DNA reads TGTGCCAGCAGCTTGCGGTCCGTGGGAGGTGAAGCTTTCTTT.

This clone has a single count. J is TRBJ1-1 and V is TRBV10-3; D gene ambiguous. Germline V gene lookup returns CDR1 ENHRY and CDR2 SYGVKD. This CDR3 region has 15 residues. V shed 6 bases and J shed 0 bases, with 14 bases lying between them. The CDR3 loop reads CAISTGISMNTEAFF. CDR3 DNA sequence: TGTGCCATCAGCACTGGAATAAGTATGAACACTGAAGCTTTCTTT.

As DNA, the CDR3 is TGTGCCAGCAGCTCTCGGGAATCACATACGCAGTATTTT. Its translation is CASSSRESHTQYF. The genes are TRBV7-6 and TRBJ2-3; TRBD2 might be the D (5 bases). V lost 4 bases, J lost 7 bases, and 12 bases lay in between. Per germline, CDR1 SGHVS and CDR2 FNYEAQ. This CDR3 comprises 13 residues.